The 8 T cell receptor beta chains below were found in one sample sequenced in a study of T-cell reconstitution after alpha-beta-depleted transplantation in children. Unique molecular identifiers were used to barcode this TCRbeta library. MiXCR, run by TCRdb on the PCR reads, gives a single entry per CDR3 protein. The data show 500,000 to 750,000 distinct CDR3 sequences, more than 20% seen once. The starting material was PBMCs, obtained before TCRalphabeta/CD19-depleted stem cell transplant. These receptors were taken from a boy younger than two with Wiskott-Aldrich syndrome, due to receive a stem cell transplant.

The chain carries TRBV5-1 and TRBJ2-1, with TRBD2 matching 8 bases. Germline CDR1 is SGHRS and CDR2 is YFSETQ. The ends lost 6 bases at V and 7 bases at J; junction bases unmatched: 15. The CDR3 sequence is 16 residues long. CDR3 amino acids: CASKGARAGVGNEQFF. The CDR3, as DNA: TGCGCCAGCAAAGGGGCCCGAGCGGGAGTGGGGAATGAGCAGTTCTTC.

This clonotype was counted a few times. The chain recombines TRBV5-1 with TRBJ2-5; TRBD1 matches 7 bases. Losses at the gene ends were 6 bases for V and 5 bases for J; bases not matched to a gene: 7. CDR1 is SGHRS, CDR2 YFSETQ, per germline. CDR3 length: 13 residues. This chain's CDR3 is CASMIGGLETQYF. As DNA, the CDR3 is TGCGCCAGCATGATAGGGGGCTTGGAGACCCAGTACTTC. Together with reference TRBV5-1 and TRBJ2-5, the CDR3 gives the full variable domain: KAGVTQTPRYLIKTRGQQVTLSCSPISGHRSVSWYQQTPGQGLQFLFEYFSETQRNKGNFPGRFSGRQFSNSRSEMNVSTLELGDSALYLCASMIGGLETQYFGPGTRLLVL.

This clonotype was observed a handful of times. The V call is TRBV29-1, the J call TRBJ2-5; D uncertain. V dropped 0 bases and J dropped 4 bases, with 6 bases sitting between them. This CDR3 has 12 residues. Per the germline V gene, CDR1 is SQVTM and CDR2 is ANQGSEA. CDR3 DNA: TGCAGCGTTGAAGAGGCGAGAGAGACCCAGTACTTC. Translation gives CSVEEARETQYF.

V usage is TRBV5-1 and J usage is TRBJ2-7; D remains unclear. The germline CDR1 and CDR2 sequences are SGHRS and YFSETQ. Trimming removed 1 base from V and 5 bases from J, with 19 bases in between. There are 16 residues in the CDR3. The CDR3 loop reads CASSLSPEFPSHEQYF. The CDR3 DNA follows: TGCGCCAGCAGCTTGAGTCCGGAGTTCCCTTCCCACGAGCAGTACTTC. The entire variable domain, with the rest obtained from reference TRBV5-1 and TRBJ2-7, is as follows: KAGVTQTPRYLIKTRGQQVTLSCSPISGHRSVSWYQQTPGQGLQFLFEYFSETQRNKGNFPGRFSGRQFSNSRSEMNVSTLELGDSALYLCASSLSPEFPSHEQYFGPGTRLTVT.

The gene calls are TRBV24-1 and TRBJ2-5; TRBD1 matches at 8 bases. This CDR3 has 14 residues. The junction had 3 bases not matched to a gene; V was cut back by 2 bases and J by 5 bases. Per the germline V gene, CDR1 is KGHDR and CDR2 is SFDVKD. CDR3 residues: CATSDSRQGETQYF. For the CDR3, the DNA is TGTGCCACCAGTGATTCCAGACAGGGGGAGACCCAGTACTTC.

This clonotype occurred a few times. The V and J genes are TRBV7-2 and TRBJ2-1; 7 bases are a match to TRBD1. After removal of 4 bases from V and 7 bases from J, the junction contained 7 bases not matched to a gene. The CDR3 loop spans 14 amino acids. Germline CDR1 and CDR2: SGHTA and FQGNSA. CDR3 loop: CASSYRQGTNEQFF. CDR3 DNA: TGTGCCAGCAGCTACCGACAGGGAACGAATGAGCAGTTCTTC.

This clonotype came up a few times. The chain's CDR3 is CASSTTGTNTGELFF. Here the CDR3 DNA reads TGTGCCAGCAGCACGACAGGGACGAACACCGGGGAGCTGTTTTTT. The chain has TRBV7-3 and TRBJ2-2; 7 bases fit TRBD1. Germline loops: CDR1 SGHTA, CDR2 FQGTGA. CDR3 size: 15 residues. V dropped 5 bases and J dropped 0; count of bases not matched to a gene: 3.

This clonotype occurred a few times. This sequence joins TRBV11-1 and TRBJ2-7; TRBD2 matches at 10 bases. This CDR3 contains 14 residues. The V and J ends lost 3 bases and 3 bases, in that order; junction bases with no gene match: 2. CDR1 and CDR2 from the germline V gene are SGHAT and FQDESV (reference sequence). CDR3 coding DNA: TGTGCCAGCAGCTTTCCTAGCGGGGGCTACGAGCAGTACTTC. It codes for CASSFPSGGYEQYF.